These T cell receptor beta chains were read from a single sample in a study of T-cell reconstitution after alpha-beta-depleted transplantation in children. TCRdb reprocessed the PCR reads via MiXCR and lists one record per CDR3 protein. This sample yields hundreds of thousands of distinct CDR3 sequences, of which more than 9% are seen a single time; around 2% belongs to the top ten. The starting material was PBMCs, obtained before TCRalphabeta/CD19-depleted stem cell transplant. The source of these receptors is a child aged 2 to 15 with inherited bone marrow failure, due to receive a stem cell transplant. CDR3s include the opening cysteine and the closing phenylalanine or tryptophan. The D gene is left open where the match is weak. Not every row has a clone size; where given, it reads once, few, many or a size class.

many	.	17	TRBV5-1	TRBJ2-2	CASSSNSPGLFTGELFF	TGCGCCAGCAGCTCAAACTCCCCGGGACTTTTCACCGGGGAGCTGTTTTTT
few	TRBD2	13	TRBV12-3/TRBV12-4	TRBJ2-5	CASRLAGGETQYF	TGTGCCAGCAGACTAGCGGGAGGGGAGACCCAGTACTTC
many	.	16	TRBV29-1	TRBJ2-3	CSVRDSARVDTDTQYF	TGCAGCGTAAGGGACTCGGCGAGGGTTGACACAGATACGCAGTATTTT
many	TRBD1	15	TRBV4-2	TRBJ2-7	CASSQDIQGPYEQYF	TGTGCCAGCAGCCAAGATATACAGGGGCCCTACGAGCAGTACTTC
.	TRBD2	18	TRBV15	TRBJ2-1	CATSRDPWTSGVDNEQFF	TGTGCCACCAGCAGAGACCCATGGACTAGCGGGGTCGACAATGAGCAGTTCTTC
once	TRBD2	20	TRBV28	TRBJ2-3	CASNPVKRLAGGGGTDTQYF	TGTGCCAGCAATCCGGTGAAGAGACTAGCGGGAGGGGGGGGCACAGATACGCAGTATTTT
many	.	15	TRBV7-2	TRBJ1-6	CASSLSTAANSPLHF	TGTGCCAGCAGCTTATCGACAGCAGCTAATTCACCCCTCCACTTT
many	.	16	TRBV12-3/TRBV12-4	TRBJ2-3	CASRQDREGITDTQYF	TGTGCCAGCAGACAAGACAGGGAGGGCATCACAGATACGCAGTATTTT
.	TRBD1	19	TRBV3-1	TRBJ2-1	CAICLEFGDRAASYNEQFF	TGTGCCATCTGTTTAGAGTTTGGGGACAGGGCCGCCTCCTACAATGAGCAGTTCTTC
many	TRBD2	16	TRBV5-1	TRBJ2-1	CASSYLSGRTYNEQFF	TGCGCCAGCAGCTACCTTAGCGGGAGAACCTACAATGAGCAGTTCTTC
many	TRBD1	13	TRBV14	TRBJ2-7	CASSQVRGREQYF	TGTGCCAGCAGCCAAGTTAGGGGGCGCGAGCAGTACTTC
few	TRBD2	17	TRBV29-1	TRBJ2-1	CSVLGLAGGPPWSEQFF	TGCAGCGTTTTGGGACTAGCGGGAGGTCCCCCCTGGAGTGAGCAGTTCTTC
many	TRBD2	16	TRBV7-9	TRBJ2-2	CASSSWTSGNTGELFF	TGTGCCAGCAGCTCGTGGACTAGCGGGAACACCGGGGAGCTGTTTTTT
many	.	15	TRBV2	TRBJ1-2	CASSGVGGVTYGYTF	TGTGCCAGCAGTGGGGTTGGGGGGGTGACCTATGGCTACACCTTC
few	.	15	TRBV6-2/TRBV6-3	TRBJ1-5	CASSSRGGANQPQHF	TGTGCCAGCAGTTCTAGAGGGGGAGCCAATCAGCCCCAGCATTTT
many	TRBD2	18	TRBV30	TRBJ2-5	CAWSPSGWASGAMETQYF	TGTGCCTGGAGTCCCTCCGGTTGGGCTAGCGGGGCGATGGAGACCCAGTACTTC
many	.	15	TRBV24-1	TRBJ2-2	CATSDFGLNTGELFF	TGTGCCACCAGTGATTTTGGCCTGAACACCGGGGAGCTGTTTTTT
many	.	13	TRBV6-1	TRBJ2-1	CASSDLRPGEQFF	TGTGCCAGCAGTGATTTGCGGCCGGGTGAGCAGTTCTTC
many	.	11	TRBV5-1	TRBJ2-1	CASSWGNEQFF	TGCGCCAGCAGCTGGGGCAATGAGCAGTTCTTC
few	.	14	TRBV2	TRBJ2-1	CASLQLSSYNEQFF	TGTGCCAGCCTACAGCTGAGCTCCTACAATGAGCAGTTCTTC
few	TRBD1	14	TRBV6-5	TRBJ1-5	CASSYDRANQPQHF	TGTGCCAGCAGTTACGACAGGGCAAATCAGCCCCAGCATTTT
few	TRBD2	14	TRBV5-1	TRBJ2-1	CASSLGTMYNEQFF	TGCGCCAGCAGCCTCGGGACTATGTACAATGAGCAGTTCTTC
.	TRBD1	13	TRBV29-1	TRBJ1-5	CSARQGPDQPQHF	TGCAGCGCCCGACAGGGGCCCGATCAGCCCCAGCATTTT
few	.	16	TRBV6-5	TRBJ2-1	CASSYGGGVNYNEQFF	TGTGCCAGCAGTTACGGTGGGGGCGTAAACTACAATGAGCAGTTCTTC
many	TRBD1	13	TRBV10-3	TRBJ1-6	CAIGDRADSPLHF	TGTGCCATCGGCGACAGGGCAGATTCACCCCTCCACTTT
few	TRBD2	19	TRBV7-2	TRBJ2-2	CASSFARAGGQIEAGELFF	TGTGCCAGCAGCTTTGCCAGGGCGGGAGGGCAAATCGAGGCCGGGGAGCTGTTTTTT
.	.	15	TRBV12-3/TRBV12-4	TRBJ1-2	CATSHPGQEANGYTF	TGTGCCACCAGTCATCCGGGGCAGGAAGCTAATGGCTACACCTTC
once	TRBD1	17	TRBV27	TRBJ2-2	CASSSDWTGANTGELFF	TGTGCCAGCAGCTCCGACTGGACAGGGGCGAACACCGGGGAGCTGTTTTTT
many	TRBD2	16	TRBV7-2	TRBJ2-5	CASSLSAGGPEETQYF	TGTGCCAGCAGCTTATCTGCGGGAGGGCCCGAAGAGACCCAGTACTTC
.	.	15	TRBV5-1	TRBJ2-4	CASRSSAEAKNIQYF	TGCGCCAGCAGGAGTAGCGCGGAGGCCAAAAACATTCAGTACTTC
many	TRBD2	15	TRBV20-1	TRBJ2-7	CSARVWGLTTYEQYF	TGCAGTGCTAGGGTCTGGGGACTAACGACCTACGAGCAGTACTTC
few	TRBD2	19	TRBV30	TRBJ2-1	CAWSAGTSGILLSYNEQFF	TGTGCCTGGAGTGCTGGGACTAGCGGGATCCTATTGTCCTACAATGAGCAGTTCTTC
many	TRBD2	14	TRBV12-3/TRBV12-4	TRBJ2-5	CASSPPWGGETQYF	TGTGCCAGCAGTCCACCCTGGGGGGGGGAGACCCAGTACTTC
.	TRBD2	14	TRBV30	TRBJ2-1	CAWQAGVVSNEQFF	TGTGCCTGGCAGGCGGGAGTGGTTAGCAATGAGCAGTTCTTC
many	.	16	TRBV5-1	TRBJ2-7	CASSLEVGTVAYEQYF	TGCGCCAGCAGCTTGGAGGTGGGGACCGTCGCGTACGAGCAGTACTTC
few	.	15	TRBV5-1	TRBJ2-1	CASSLRSPLYNEQFF	TGCGCCAGCAGCTTGAGGAGCCCCCTTTACAATGAGCAGTTCTTC
.	TRBD2	15	TRBV6-2/TRBV6-3	TRBJ2-7	CASRRATSGSYEQYF	TGTGCCAGCAGACGCGCTACTAGCGGGAGTTACGAGCAGTACTTC
many	TRBD1	16	TRBV11-2	TRBJ2-7	CASSLPPTGSPYEQYF	TGTGCCAGCAGCTTACCCCCGACAGGGAGTCCCTACGAGCAGTACTTC
many	.	13	TRBV4-3	TRBJ2-1	CASSQVFRDEQFF	TGCGCCAGCAGCCAAGTATTCCGTGATGAGCAGTTCTTC
many	.	19	TRBV27	TRBJ2-7	CATMDLGGPSASNEYEQYF	TGTGCCACCATGGACCTGGGGGGCCCGTCGGCCTCAAATGAGTACGAGCAGTACTTC
many	.	14	TRBV9	TRBJ2-5	CASSPRQSQETQYF	TGTGCCAGCAGCCCCCGACAGTCTCAAGAGACCCAGTACTTC
many	TRBD2	13	TRBV5-1	TRBJ2-1	CASSLAGLARWFF	TGCGCCAGCAGCTTGGCCGGACTAGCGCGGTGGTTCTTC
many	TRBD1	14	TRBV7-9	TRBJ2-1	CASSPPGQGNEQFF	TGTGCCAGCAGCCCTCCGGGACAGGGGAATGAGCAGTTCTTC
.	.	17	TRBV12-3/TRBV12-4	TRBJ1-2	CASRSGGAGEYNYGYTF	TGTGCCAGCAGATCGGGGGGTGCAGGGGAGTATAACTATGGCTACACCTTC
many	.	13	TRBV1	TRBJ1-4	CTSRDRVNEKLFF	TGCACCAGCAGGGACAGGGTGAATGAAAAACTGTTTTTT
few	TRBD2	15	TRBV7-2	TRBJ2-5	CASSLGGRVEETQYF	TGTGCCAGCAGCTTAGGGGGGAGGGTTGAAGAGACCCAGTACTTC